This TCR beta chain is from a study of blood T cell repertoires in COVID-19. Overall study context: Spain, Italy and the United States supplied samples that represented acute and convalescent COVID-19. PBMCs, B-cell-depleted T cells, or T cells were the source of the cDNA or gDNA that made up the material.

This CDR3 is 14 amino acids long. The germline gives CDR1 SGHRS, CDR2 YFSETQ. The V gene lost 5 bases and the J gene lost 5 bases, with 15 bases spanning the gap. Authors' analysis steps: Reference gene primer amplification in the assay estimated nucleated cell counts. Measured with immunoSEQ multiplex PCR; TCRdb has only the in-frame clones, and not every one. The DNA gave D and trimming, while V, J and clone size come from that table. The table has more than 65,000 clones, 87% seen once. V is TRBV5-1 and J is TRBJ2-3; D perhaps matches TRBD2 (5 bases). The receptor was derived from a man in his forties or fifties with active COVID-19. The source material was peripheral blood. In nucleotides, the CDR3 is TGCGCCAGCAGTTTGACGGCGAGGGAAGATACGCAGTATTTT. As protein: CASSLTAREDTQYF.